Many counts were recorded for the clone carrying this T cell receptor (beta chain). The source of the sample is a study of CD8 T cells in ankylosing spondylitis. MiXCR was run by TCRdb on the 5' RACE reads, yielding one entry per CDR3 protein. The table includes 100,000 to 150,000 distinct CDR3 sequences, around 7% detected once. The sequencing input was blood, either unsorted or a sorted T cell fraction (not recorded which). The receptor comes from a male donor with ankylosing spondylitis or in good health (not recorded which).

The CDR3 here is CASSQVSNEQYF. The DNA of the CDR3 is TGCGCCAGCAGCCAAGTTTCCAACGAGCAGTACTTC. The rearrangement joins TRBV4-1 to TRBJ2-7, with no clear D. Germline values: CDR1 MGHRA, CDR2 YSYEKL. Trimming cost V 1 base and J 5 bases, with 6 bases left between them. The CDR3 contains 12 residues.